Each of the 6 T cell receptor beta chains below was sequenced from the same sample in a study of tumor and adjacent non-tumor tissue in lung cancer. This sample's RNA came from whole unsorted tissue. Three rounds of nested PCR, following a modified ARM-PCR protocol, produced the TCRbeta library. TCRdb independently ran MiXCR on the multiplex PCR reads; one entry per CDR3 protein. The sample lists about 68,000 distinct CDR3 sequences, about 61% occurring once. Specimen: lung tumor tissue. The receptors were sampled from a man in his forties or fifties with non-small cell lung cancer.

This clonotype has a single count. The chain combines TRBV30 with TRBJ2-6; 7 bases are a match to TRBD1. J gave up 0 bases and V 8 bases, and 7 bases lay outside the gene matches. Looked up from germline, CDR1 is GTSNPN and CDR2 is SVGIG (reference sequence). The CDR3 sequence is 15 residues long. The CDR3 bases are TGTGCCCGGACAGGATCTTTCTCTGGGGCCAACGTCCTGACTTTC. Its translation is CARTGSFSGANVLTF.

Turning to this clonotype: The final CDR3 position lacks the conserved phenylalanine or tryptophan, pointing to a likely read error. V gene TRBV29-1 combines with J gene TRBJ2-5; no clear D gene. Germline lookup yields CDR1 SQVTM and CDR2 ANQGSEA. The CDR3 consists of 11 residues. CDR3 residues: CSVDSQGTQYL. The CDR3 DNA is TGCAGCGTTGACTCTCAAGGGACCCAGTACTTA.

This clonotype was seen more than once but under ten times. The chain links TRBV15 to TRBJ2-7; possible D gene TRBD2, 5 bases. Trimming left V 3 bases short and J 0 bases short, with 12 bases between. The CDR3 covers 15 residues. Germline CDR1 reads LNHNV; CDR2 reads YYDKDF (reference sequence). CDR3 DNA: TGTGCCACCAGCAGGAGGTACGCGGGCTCCTACGAGCAGTACTTC. Its protein is CATSRRYAGSYEQYF.

The chain uses TRBV19 and TRBJ2-3; 9 bases align to TRBD2. The CDR3 is 14 amino acids. The V gene end was trimmed by 8 bases and the J gene end by 5 bases; junction bases not matched to a gene: 8. Germline V gene sequence: CDR1 LNHDA, CDR2 SQIVND (reference sequence). DNA of the CDR3: TGTGCCAGTCGGACTAGCGACGGACTAGATACGCAGTATTTT. Translation: CASRTSDGLDTQYF.

About this clonotype itself: Because the CDR3 is missing its conserved closing phenylalanine or tryptophan, this is likely a read error. This chain uses TRBV7-9 with TRBJ1-2; tentative D call: TRBD1 (6 bases). CDR1 and CDR2 (germline): SEHNR, FQNEAQ (reference sequence). This CDR3 contains 16 residues. Trimming left V 5 bases short and J 2 bases short, with 18 bases between. CDR3 protein: CASSAWAEQGNYGYTL. CDR3 DNA: TGTGCCAGCAGCGCCTGGGCGGAACAGGGCAACTATGGCTACACCCTC.

This clonotype qualifies as medium-sized. The chain links TRBV6-5 to TRBJ2-3; 12 positions agree with TRBD2. The CDR3 is 15 amino acids. The ends lost 6 bases at V and 3 bases at J; junction bases unmatched: 4. The germline gives CDR1 MNHEY, CDR2 SVGAGI. CDR3 DNA sequence: TGTGCCAGCAGGACTAGCGGGAGCGGGACAGATACGCAGTATTTT. Its translation: CASRTSGSGTDTQYF.